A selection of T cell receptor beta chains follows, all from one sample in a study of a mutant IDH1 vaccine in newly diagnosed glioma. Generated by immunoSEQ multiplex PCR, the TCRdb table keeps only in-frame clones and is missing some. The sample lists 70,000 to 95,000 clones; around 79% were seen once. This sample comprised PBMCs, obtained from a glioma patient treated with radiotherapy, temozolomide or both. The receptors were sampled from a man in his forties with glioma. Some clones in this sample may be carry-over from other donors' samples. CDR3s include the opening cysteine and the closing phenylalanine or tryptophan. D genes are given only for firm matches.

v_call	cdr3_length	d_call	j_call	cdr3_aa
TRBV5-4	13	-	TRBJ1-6	CASSQQNNSPLHF
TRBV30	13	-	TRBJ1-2	CAWSVYGAYGYTF
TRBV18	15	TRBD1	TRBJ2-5	CASSARTGWQETQYF
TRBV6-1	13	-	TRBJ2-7	CASRQAGTYEQYF
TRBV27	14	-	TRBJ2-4	CASRGDRAKNIQYF
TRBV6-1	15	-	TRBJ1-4	CASSGRGREGEKLFF
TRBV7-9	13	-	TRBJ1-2	CASSPGRDYGYTF
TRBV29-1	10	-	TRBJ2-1	CSVGDNEQFF
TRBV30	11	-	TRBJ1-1	CAWSSRQVAFF
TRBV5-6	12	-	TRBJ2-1	CASSFWGSEQFF
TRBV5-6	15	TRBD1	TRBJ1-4	CASSSGTGGIEKLFF
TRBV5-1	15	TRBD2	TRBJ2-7	CASSLTSGETYEQYF
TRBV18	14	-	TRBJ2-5	CASSAGHPQETQYF
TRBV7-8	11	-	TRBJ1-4	CASSLVGKLFF
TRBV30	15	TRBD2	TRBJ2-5	CAWRRAGGLRETQYF
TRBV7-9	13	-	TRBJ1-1	CASSQPGWGEAFF
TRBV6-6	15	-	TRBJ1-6	CASSYGSLGDSPLHF
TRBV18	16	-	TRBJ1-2	CASSPQTLRGGYGYTF
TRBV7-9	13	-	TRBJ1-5	CASSRGTRQPQHF
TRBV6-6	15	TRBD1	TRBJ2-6	CASSSTGSGANVLTF
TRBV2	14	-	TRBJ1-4	CASRVDRHNEKLFF
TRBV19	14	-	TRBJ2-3	CASRPSRDTDTQYF
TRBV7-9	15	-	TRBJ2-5	CASSLFAGPSETQYF
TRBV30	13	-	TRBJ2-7	CAWSVQPLGEQYF
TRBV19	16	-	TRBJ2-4	CASSMLTVRAKNIQYF
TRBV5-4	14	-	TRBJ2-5	CASSDRQAGGTQYF
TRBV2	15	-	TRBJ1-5	CASISNGQTSSPQHF
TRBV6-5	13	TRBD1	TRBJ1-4	CATQTGANEKLFF
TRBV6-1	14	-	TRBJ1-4	CASSDMGPRVELFF
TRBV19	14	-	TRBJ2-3	CASTGAIGTDTQYF
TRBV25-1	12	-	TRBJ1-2	CASSQGYYGYTF
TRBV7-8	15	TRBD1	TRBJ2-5	CASSLAGGFRGQQYF
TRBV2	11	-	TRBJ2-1	CASSGNNEQFF
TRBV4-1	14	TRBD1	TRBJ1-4	CASSRQGQGEKLFF
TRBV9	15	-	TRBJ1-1	CASSVGGSSNTEAFF
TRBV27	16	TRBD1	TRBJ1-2	CASSRGQGPSIYGYTF
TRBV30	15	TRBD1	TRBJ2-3	CAWSVAGGAGDTQYF
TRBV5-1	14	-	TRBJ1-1	CASSAAQGNTEAFF
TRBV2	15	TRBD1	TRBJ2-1	CASSEGTGGWNEQFF
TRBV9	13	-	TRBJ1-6	CASSVDDNSPLHF
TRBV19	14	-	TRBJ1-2	CASSMGGSNYGYTF
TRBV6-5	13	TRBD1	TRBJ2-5	CASSYQQGQTQYF
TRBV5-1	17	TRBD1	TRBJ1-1	CASSSRDRGLWNTEAFF
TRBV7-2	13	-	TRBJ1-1	CASSFSPLAEAFF
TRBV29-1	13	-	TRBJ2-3	CSVSGQSTDTQYF
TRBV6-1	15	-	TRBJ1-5	CASRDPGGIGQPQHF
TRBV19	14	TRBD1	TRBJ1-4	CASSNGQGGEKLFF
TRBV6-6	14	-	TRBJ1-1	CASSYYGQNTEAFF
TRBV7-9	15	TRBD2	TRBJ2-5	CASSFLGAGGETQYF
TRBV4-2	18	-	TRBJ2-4	CASSQGGSGTLAKNIQYF
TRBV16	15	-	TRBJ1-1	CASSSGYGANTEAFF
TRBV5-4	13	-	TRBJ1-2	CASSLADLVGYTF
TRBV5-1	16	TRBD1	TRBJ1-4	CASSLGTASRQEKLFF
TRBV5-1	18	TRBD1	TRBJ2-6	CASSARDSKSSGANVLTF
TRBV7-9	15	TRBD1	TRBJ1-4	CASSLAAGGNEKLFF
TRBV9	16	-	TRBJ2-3	CASSVAGFSKADTQYF
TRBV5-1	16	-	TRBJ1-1	CASSRLELGQNTEAFF
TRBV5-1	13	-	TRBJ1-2	CASRRTENYGYTF
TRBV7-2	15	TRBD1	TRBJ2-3	CASSLATGRTDTQYF
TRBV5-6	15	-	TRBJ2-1	CASSLAGNSYNEQFF